This T cell receptor beta chain was identified during a study of glioma-infiltrating T cells. Study-level results: Tissue and blood shared very few CDR3 sequences. Gliomas, especially low-grade, showed above-expected tissue-blood divergence; non-neoplastic patients showed below.

The CDR3 runs to 16 residues. V lost 4 bases to trimming and J lost 0 bases; unmatched junction nucleotides: 6. Germline V gives CDR1 SGHRS, CDR2 YFSETQ. Details on this clonotype: Its target is unknown.

The iRepertoire nested amplicon-rescue multiplex PCR amplified TCR alpha and beta CDR3s from RNA. For one-step reverse transcription and amplification, about 85-400 ng of tissue mRNA or PBMC total RNA was used. TCRdb itself ran the multiplex PCR reads through MiXCR, one entry per CDR3 protein. The sample consists of roughly 120,000 distinct CDR3 sequences, approximately 25% of them appearing once. The sequencing sample was made of glioma tissue, nonneoplastic brain tissue, or PBMCs (not recorded which). The chain employs TRBV5-1 and TRBJ2-1, with TRBD1 matching over 8 bases. The origin of this receptor is a human donor with low-grade glioma or glioblastoma, undergoing nonglioma brain surgery, or in good health (not recorded which). The CDR3 is CASSSRQGSSYNEQFF. DNA for the CDR3: TGCGCCAGCAGCAGCCGACAGGGGAGCTCCTACAATGAGCAGTTCTTC.